This T cell receptor beta chain originates from a study of T cells in Graves' hyperthyroidism and ophthalmopathy. Study in general: Peripheral blood was obtained at initial diagnosis, preceding any treatment. General observations from the study: Ophthalmopathy was told apart from stable hyperthyroidism by a 13 V-J model. Blood also carried most thyroid clonotypes expanded above 0.001.

Turning to this clonotype: Its antigen is still unknown.

Amplification yielded TCR beta CDR3 regions, with RNA transcripts as the source. First-round RT-PCR targeting the TCR CDR3 was performed with the HTBI primer set. TCRdb used MiXCR to reprocess the multiplex PCR reads, holding one entry per CDR3 protein. In the table there are under 250,000 distinct CDR3 sequences, roughly a sixth of which are singletons. Newly diagnosed hyperthyroidism, duration under 2 months, in patients aged 18 to 65. The sequencing input was blood. The TCR originated in a woman aged 50 to 60 with Graves' hyperthyroidism.

CDR3 DNA: TGCAGTGCAGCCGACAGGTTCTCTGGAAACACCATATATTTT. Residues: CSAADRFSGNTIYF. The genes are TRBV20-1 and TRBJ1-3; TRBD1 is a possible D gene (6 bases). Germline CDR1 is DFQATT and CDR2 is SNEGSKA (reference sequence). The CDR3 length is 14 residues. Trimming took 6 bases from V and 0 from J, leaving 12 bases between them.